This TCR beta chain derives from a study of OX40 agonist ivuxolimab in advanced cancers. Overall study: Patients were treated with ivuxolimab, an agonistic anti-OX40 (CD134) antibody. A partial response was reached by three patients: one with hepatocellular carcinoma and two with cutaneous melanoma. Six ivuxolimab dose levels, 0.01 to 10 mg/kg, were given intravenously every 2 weeks. Broader study findings: CD8+ T cells (on average) carried more expanded clones than CD4+ T cells.

This clone was seen a single time. Its antigen is currently unknown. Germline V CDR1 and CDR2: WNHNN, SYGVQD (reference sequence). V shed 0 bases and J shed 4 bases, with 6 bases lying between them. This CDR3 spans 13 amino acids. Assay used: immunoSEQ multiplex PCR; TCRdb lists only in-frame clones, some missing. The sample includes about 77,000 clones, over 75% of them seen just once. This receptor was identified in an adult with an advanced solid tumor such as melanoma, head and neck, liver or kidney cancer. The rearrangement links TRBV10-1 to TRBJ1-2; D remains unclear. Here the sequenced sample was CD4+ or CD8+ T cells sorted from blood, taken in a trial of the OX40 agonist ivuxolimab. CDR3 bases: TGCGCCAGCAGTGAGTCAGGGCGCTATGGCTACACCTTC. It is translated as CASSESGRYGYTF.